The 13 T cell receptor beta chains below come from one sample, sequenced in a study of cytomegalovirus exposure and HLA in healthy donors. 60 Vbeta and 13 Jbeta primers were used in PCR. Produced via immunoSEQ multiplex PCR; TCRdb's table is partial and in-frame only. The sample contains under 200,000 clones, about 80% of which appear only once. The sequenced material came from PBMCs. Receptor source: a woman aged 40 to 50 in good health and CMV-seronegative.

This clone has only a few counts. The DNA for the CDR3 is TGTGCCAGCACCTCTAGCGGGGGGGCCTGGAGCACAGATACGCAGTATTTT. This translates into CASTSSGGAWSTDTQYF. The genes are TRBV19 and TRBJ2-3; TRBD2 matches 12 bases. The CDR3 spans 17 residues. Germline loops: CDR1 LNHDA, CDR2 SQIVND (reference sequence). V was clipped by 9 bases and J by 0 bases; unmatched bases: 10.

This chain connects TRBV9 to TRBJ2-5; 9 bases map to TRBD2. Germline trimming cut 3 bases from V and 2 bases from J; bases unmatched to any gene: 5. Germline-derived CDR1 and CDR2 are SGDLS and YYNGEE. CDR3 length: 15 residues. CDR3 in DNA: TGTGCCAGCAGCGCGGGACTAGCCAATCAAGAGACCCAGTACTTC. It yields the protein CASSAGLANQETQYF.

The chain links TRBV6-1 to TRBJ1-6; D not resolved. Looked up from germline, CDR1 is MNHNS and CDR2 is SASEGT. There are 13 residues in the CDR3. V lost 4 bases to trimming and J lost 9 bases, with 10 bases between them. This CDR3 is CASSGERVSPLHF. CDR3 in DNA: TGTGCCAGCAGTGGGGAGAGGGTTTCACCCCTCCACTTT.

The chain joins TRBV14 to TRBJ2-7; TRBD1 matches at 7 bases. CDR3 length equals 11 residues. With V trimmed by 4 bases and J by 9 bases, 3 bases remained unmatched. Germline lookup yields CDR1 SGHDN and CDR2 FVKESK. CDR3 region: CASSPGGRQYF. CDR3 coding DNA: TGTGCCAGCAGCCCAGGGGGTCGGCAGTACTTC.

The chain recombines TRBV6-4 with TRBJ2-2; TRBD1 matches at 7 bases. The V segment lost 4 bases and the J segment 4 bases; nucleotides outside the gene matches: 6. Germline CDR1 reads MRHNA; CDR2 reads SNTAGT. CDR3 length equals 15 residues. As DNA, the CDR3 is TGTGCCAGCAGTGCCGAAGGACAGGTCACCGGGGAGCTGTTTTTT. The encoded protein is CASSAEGQVTGELFF.

Of note for this clone: Distinct nucleotide sequences in the sample also encode this CDR3. The rearrangement uses TRBV6-5 and TRBJ2-1, with 7 bases lining up with TRBD2. J was trimmed by 0 bases and V by 2 bases; bases with no gene match: 1. CDR1 is MNHEY, CDR2 SVGAGI, per germline. The CDR3 extends over 15 amino acids. The CDR3 DNA follows: TGTGCCAGCAGTTACGGCGGGAGCTCCTACAATGAGCAGTTCTTC. This sequence encodes CASSYGGSSYNEQFF.

This clone was detected only a few times. This sequence joins TRBV6-1 and TRBJ1-5; no firm D call. V lost 10 bases and J lost 10, with 20 bases in between. The CDR3 totals 13 residues. The germline V gene encodes CDR1 MNHNS and CDR2 SASEGT. The CDR3 is CAIRREGFNPQHF. The DNA for the CDR3 is TGTGCCATCAGGAGGGAGGGATTTAATCCCCAGCATTTT.

A few counts support this clone. The chain joins TRBV7-8 to TRBJ1-5; perhaps TRBD1 as D (5 bases). This CDR3 spans 14 amino acids. Germline-derived CDR1 and CDR2 are SGHVS and FQNEAQ. Trimming pared 5 bases from V and 5 bases from J, leaving 13 bases between. The CDR3 loop reads CASSPRVGDQPQHF. For the CDR3, the DNA is TGTGCCAGCAGCCCCAGGGTAGGGGATCAGCCCCAGCATTTT.

The V and J genes are TRBV11-2 and TRBJ2-1; D possibly corresponds to TRBD2 (7 bases). CDR1 and CDR2 (germline): SGHAT, FQNNGV. Trimming left V 4 bases short and J 4 bases short, with 20 bases between. This CDR3 spans 17 amino acids. This chain's CDR3 is CASSSPLRGGGYNEQFF. The CDR3 DNA sequence: TGTGCCAGCAGCTCGCCGTTACGAGGGGGGGGTTACAATGAGCAGTTCTTC. The variable domain in full, completed from reference TRBV11-2 and TRBJ2-1, reads EAGVAQSPRYKIIEKRQSVAFWCNPISGHATLYWYQQILGQGPKLLIQFQNNGVVDDSQLPKDRFSAERLKGVDSTLKIQPAKLEDSAVYLCASSSPLRGGGYNEQFFGPGTRLTVL.

The rearrangement uses TRBV5-1 and TRBJ1-2, with 10 nucleotides matching TRBD1. CDR1 and CDR2 (germline): SGHRS, YFSETQ. Germline trimming cut 6 bases from V and 8 bases from J; bases unmatched to any gene: 4. The CDR3 length is 12 residues. CDR3 DNA sequence: TGCGCCAGCACCGCGACAGGGGGCGGCTACACCTTC. It codes for CASTATGGGYTF.

J is TRBJ2-3 and V is TRBV5-1; D perhaps matches TRBD2 (7 bases). V lost 1 base and J lost 1, with 13 bases in between. This CDR3 has 16 amino acids. Germline V lookup: CDR1 SGHRS, CDR2 YFSETQ. CDR3 nucleotides: TGCGCCAGCAGCTTGAAGGGGGGGGCCGGCACAGATACGCAGTATTTT. Encoded protein: CASSLKGGAGTDTQYF. The variable domain in full, with the rest retrieved from reference TRBV5-1 and TRBJ2-3, is KAGVTQTPRYLIKTRGQQVTLSCSPISGHRSVSWYQQTPGQGLQFLFEYFSETQRNKGNFPGRFSGRQFSNSRSEMNVSTLELGDSALYLCASSLKGGAGTDTQYFGPGTRLTVL.

The rearrangement joins TRBV7-9 to TRBJ2-7; TRBD1 aligns across 8 bases. The germline gives CDR1 SEHNR, CDR2 FQNEAQ (reference sequence). Trimming at V came to 2 bases and at J to 9 bases, leaving 6 bases not matched to a gene. This CDR3 is built from 13 residues. CDR3 protein: CASSLLQGGGQYF. DNA of the CDR3: TGTGCCAGCAGCTTATTACAGGGGGGTGGGCAGTACTTC.

This sequence joins TRBV11-3 and TRBJ1-2; no clear D gene. CDR1 SGHNT and CDR2 YENEEA come from the germline V gene. Trimming stripped 2 bases from V and 6 bases from J, with 10 bases between. CDR3 length: 13 residues. CDR3: CASSLNWRDGYTF. Written as DNA, the CDR3 is TGTGCCAGCAGCTTAAATTGGAGGGATGGCTACACCTTC.